This paragraph covers one TCR beta chain sequence. The source of the sample is a study of blood T cell repertoires in COVID-19. Study in general: Researchers got acute and convalescent COVID-19 samples from the United States, Italy and Spain. T cells, B-cell-depleted T cells, or PBMCs provided the cDNA or gDNA that served as material.

With 4 bases clipped from V and 6 bases from J, the junction kept 5 bases outside the gene matches. The CDR3 is made up of 13 amino acids. TCRdb's table, derived via immunoSEQ multiplex PCR, lists solely in-frame clones and lacks some. Among about 110,000 clones listed, 85% to 90% were seen once. Sequencing used peripheral blood. The rearrangement uses TRBV12-3 or TRBV12-4 and TRBJ1-2; 7 bases fit TRBD1. This TCR derives from a human donor in a cohort sampled during active COVID-19. The DNA of the CDR3 is TGTGCCAGCAGTTGGCAGGGGGTTAATGGCTACACCTTC. It specifies CASSWQGVNGYTF.